This T cell receptor (beta chain) was retrieved from a study of T-cell memory formation after mild COVID-19 (dated by TCRdb to the early 2020s). Broadly, across the study: Most TCR sequence clusters were specific to one of the two donors. Longitudinal TCRalpha and TCRbeta repertoire sequencing tracked T-cell clones expanding and contracting after mild COVID-19 in two donors. Two young, previously healthy adult volunteers, one female and one male, were included in the cohort. Beyond this particular receptor, the publication reports: Contracting CD4+ clones were located mainly in the CM and EM memory subsets, whereas CD8+ clones were found to be enriched in EMRA. Balanced CD4/CD8 phenotypes were observed for clones contracting from day 15 to 85, whereas a bias towards CD4+ was observed for a second wave of clones expanding from day 15 to 37. Only two mild cases were covered by the study, and larger cohorts that include severe cases with pre-infection samples were considered necessary. Some responding clones were detected in pre-infection memory, which suggested that pre-existing cross-reactive memory T cells had joined the SARS-CoV-2 response. Whether the second-wave clones peaking on day 37 were SARS-CoV-2 specific was not confirmed.

Taken from the germline V gene, the CDR1 and CDR2 loops are SNHLY and FYNNEI. V sheds 4 bases and J sheds 3 bases, leaving 9 bases between their ends. The cysteine opens and the phenylalanine closes a CDR3 of 13 amino acids. The kept DNA is CDR3 alone, 39 bases in frame from the first base. These reads were obtained on an Illumina NovaSeq 6000. TCRalpha and TCRbeta cDNA libraries were built by 5'RACE with constant-segment primers, adding sample barcodes and unique molecular identifiers. Trizol reagent was used to extract RNA from every sample. The libraries were amplified in two PCR steps, and the second step added a second sample barcode and Illumina TruSeq adapters. Libraries were sequenced on an Illumina NovaSeq with 2 x 150 bp paired-end reads. The authors' analysis ran thus. Reads were demultiplexed and collapsed into UMI-guided consensus sequences with migec v1.2.7. Using mixcr v2.1.11, UMI consensuses were aligned to TRA and TRB V and J templates and then assembled into clonotypes. A clonotype was counted as expanded or contracted only when both edgeR and NoisET called the clonotype significant, with the noise models trained on biological replicates. For edgeR calls, a false discovery rate-adjusted p below 0.01 and a log2 fold-change threshold of 1 were applied. As an exploratory analysis of dynamics, max-normalized trajectories of the 1000 most abundant clonotypes were examined by PCA with hierarchical clustering. Separately sequenced CD4+ and CD8+ repertoires were used to assign a CD4 or CD8 phenotype to each responding clone. The public sequencing data were trimmed at Q25 with fastp and processed into clonotypes with MiXCR by TCRdb, which kept only in-frame beta chains. CDR3 protein duplicates are merged, each entry listing the most common genes and DNA. These V and J calls originate from TCRdb's pipeline instead of the authors' own analysis. This sample comprises roughly 350,000 distinct CDR3 sequences, approximately 29% of them detected only once. 13% of the sample goes to the ten largest clones.

Ficoll-Paque density gradient centrifugation was used to isolate PBMCs. For this clonotype: Its antigen remains undetermined. No quality values exist for individual bases; no much larger clone is one base distant.

The receptor comes from an adult woman who had mild COVID-19 (a few samples of this study predate the infection). The sample titles of this study are shuffled in the database, so cell type and time point are left out; the donor was told from shared clones. Recombination joined TRBV2 with TRBJ2-5; TRBD1 could be the D gene, as 5 bases match. Sequenced sample: PBMCs or a T cell subset sorted from them (not recorded which). The CDR3 protein sequence reads: CASSGQGKETQYF. In nucleotide form, the sequence is TGTGCCAGCAGTGGTCAGGGTAAAGAGACCCAGTACTTC.